This T cell receptor (beta chain) appears in the sequencing data of a study of T cell responses to AZD1222 COVID-19 vaccine. TCRdb's table, derived via immunoSEQ multiplex PCR, lists solely in-frame clones and lacks some. The profile covers 60,000 to 80,000 clones, with about 90% appearing a single time and around 4.9% taken by the ten largest. The CDR3 totals 15 residues. Germline lookup yields CDR1 SGHVS and CDR2 FNYEAQ. The ends lost 2 bases at V and 8 bases at J; junction bases unmatched: 8. General study points: Clonal diversity may have been underestimated, and the donors were mostly white British, with more females than males.

Details on this clone: Its target is not known.

The V call is TRBV7-6, the J call TRBJ1-4; 7 bases match TRBD1. The starting material was peripheral blood, obtained on day 0 of AZD1222 vaccination. The receptor was isolated from an adult in good health. This CDR3 reads CASSLKQGLQEKLFF. DNA of the CDR3: TGTGCCAGCAGCTTAAAACAGGGGTTGCAGGAAAAACTGTTTTTT. Supplemented by reference TRBV7-6 and TRBJ1-4, the full variable domain reads GAGVSQSPRYKVTKRGQDVALRCDPISGHVSLYWYRQALGQGPEFLTYFNYEAQQDKSGLPNDRFSAERPEGSISTLTIQRTEQRDSAMYRCASSLKQGLQEKLFFGSGTQLSVL.